Listed here are 3 T cell receptor beta chains from one sample, sequenced in a study of blood T cell repertoires in COVID-19. Repertoires were generated with immunoSEQ multiplex PCR, while TCRdb's copy carries only in-frame clones and drops some. Of over 75,000 clones in the sample, approximately 90% were seen once. Sequencing was performed on peripheral blood. These receptors came from a woman aged 80 or over with acute or convalescent COVID-19.

The chain uses TRBV19 and TRBJ1-5, with D possibly matching TRBD1 (6 bases). The CDR3 covers 12 residues. V was pared by 3 bases and J by 12 bases, with 12 bases between. CDR1 and CDR2 from the germline V gene are LNHDA and SQIVND (reference sequence). The CDR3 bases are TGTGCCAGTAGTATGGTCGGGACATTCCAGCATTTT. The encoded protein is CASSMVGTFQHF.

The V call is TRBV7-6, the J call TRBJ2-2; D possibly corresponds to TRBD1 (6 bases). Germline loops: CDR1 SGHVS, CDR2 FNYEAQ. V was shortened by 1 base and J by 7 bases, with 13 bases between the two germline ends. CDR3 length equals 15 residues. CDR3 sequence (DNA): TGTGCCAGCAGCTTAGTACAGGGATCAGACGGGGAGCTGTTTTTT. It encodes CASSLVQGSDGELFF.

The CDR3 DNA sequence: TGCGCCAGCAGTTCAACCAGGTTTACAACTAATGAAAAACTGTTTTTT. It is translated as CASSSTRFTTNEKLFF. The V gene is TRBV10-1, the J gene TRBJ1-4; no reliable D call. Trimming cost V 5 bases and J 0 bases, with 13 bases left between them. Germline lookup yields CDR1 WNHNN and CDR2 SYGVQD (reference sequence). This CDR3 comprises 16 residues.